This TCR beta chain is from a study of shared clonotypes between healthy human individuals. The overall study: A few men and a couple of women, aged 18 to 49, were donors.

A CD45RA-negative memory subset and a CD45RA+ naive subset were separated from the CD4+ cells. At a deep level, the assay was run. The protocol was immunoSEQ multiplex PCR, while the TCRdb copy is restricted to in-frame clones and leaves out a portion. The data show 1.6 million or so clones, around 97% seen once. The sequencing sample was made of naive CD4+ T cells sorted from blood. The subset denotes: CD45RA+ positively selected. The TCR sequence derives from a man between 25 and 39 years old in good health.

The CDR3 reads CASSLVEILRNQPQHF. The CDR3 coding sequence is TGTGCCAGCAGCTTGGTGGAGATCCTCCGCAATCAGCCCCAGCATTTT. The chain employs TRBV5-8 and TRBJ1-5; D gene uncertain. This CDR3 region has 16 residues. Per the germline V gene, CDR1 is SGHTS and CDR2 is YDEGEE. The ends were cut back, 0 bases at V and 2 bases at J, with 12 bases in the middle.